These 18 T cell receptor beta chains were sequenced from one sample in a study of tumor-infiltrating lymphocytes in oesophageal squamous cell carcinoma (dated by TCRdb to about 2016). Libraries came from PCR. Sequencing was performed on an Illumina HiSeq 2000. TCRdb ran its own pipeline on the public reads, namely fastp trimming at Q25 and MiXCR clone calling, and kept in-frame beta chains. Rows matching on CDR3 protein sequence are summarized as one entry with the most common DNA and genes. The sample data list 15,000 to 25,000 distinct CDR3 sequences, and 30% to 45% of these were observed just once. Clones ranked in the top ten supply just under 20% of the sample. Sequenced: esophageal tumor tissue. These receptors were taken from a male donor with esophageal squamous cell carcinoma.

The chain employs TRBV28 and TRBJ2-6; D possibly corresponds to TRBD1 (6 bases). The DNA end favors TRBJ2-1, so the J call may be wrong. CDR1 is MDHEN and CDR2 is SYDVKM in the germline V gene. The CDR3 has 14 amino acids. CDR3 nucleotides: TGTGCCAGCAGCCATTTTCAGGGGAAGAATGAGCAGTTCTTC. This gives the protein CASSHFQGKNEQFF.

The rearrangement joins TRBV7-3 to TRBJ2-4; perhaps TRBD2 as D (6 bases). CDR1 SGHTA and CDR2 FQGTGA come from the germline V gene. The length of the CDR3 is 16 residues. V shed 2 bases and J shed 0 bases, with 11 bases lying between them. DNA of the CDR3: TGTGCCAGCAGCTTAGGGGGGAACGTAGCCAAAAACATTCAGTACTTC. It yields the protein CASSLGGNVAKNIQYF.

This clonotype was detected many times. This chain connects TRBV6-1 to TRBJ1-3, with 8 bases matching TRBD1. CDR3 length equals 15 residues. V lost 5 bases and J lost 4; bases outside the gene matches: 7. The germline V gene encodes CDR1 MNHNS and CDR2 SASEGT. Here the CDR3 DNA reads TGTGCCAGCAGTAGGACAGGGCCAGGAGGAAACACCATATATTTT. It yields the protein CASSRTGPGGNTIYF.

V usage is TRBV7-4 and J usage is TRBJ2-3, with D perhaps matching TRBD1 or TRBD2 (5 bases each). Trimming removed 1 base from V and 14 bases from J, with 16 bases in between. Germline V lookup: CDR1 SGHVT, CDR2 SQSDAQ. The CDR3 contains 13 residues. CDR3 residues: CASSLVDTGELYF. The CDR3 DNA follows: TGTGCCAGCAGCTTAGTGGACACCGGGGAGCTGTATTTT.

By its share, this clonotype is medium-sized. The rearrangement links TRBV11-2 to TRBJ2-1; D is possibly TRBD2 (6 bases). CDR3 length: 14 residues. Looked up from germline, CDR1 is SGHAT and CDR2 is FQNNGV. Trimming stripped 6 bases from V and 7 bases from J, with 16 bases between. As DNA, the CDR3 is TGTGCCAGCAGACCTCCCGGGACTGGGAATGAGCAGTTCTTC. This sequence encodes CASRPPGTGNEQFF.

This clonotype was observed many times. CDR3 amino acids: CASQGETNEKLFF. CDR3 DNA: TGTGCCAGCCAAGGAGAAACTAATGAAAAACTGTTTTTT. V gene TRBV27 combines with J gene TRBJ1-4; D unclear. There are 13 residues in the CDR3. V lost 8 bases, J lost 1 base, and 8 bases lay in between. CDR1 MNHEY and CDR2 SMNVEV come from the germline V gene (reference sequence).

Concerning this clonotype: The conserved phenylalanine or tryptophan normally closing the CDR3 is absent here, so this likely arose from a read error. The DNA is omitted, as the CDR3 cannot be located on it reliably, and the CDR3 follows TCRdb's listing. This chain links TRBV11-2 with TRBJ2-7; the table calls TRBD1, which could not be checked here. Including both end residues, the CDR3 is 13 amino acids long. From germline, CDR1 is SGHAT and CDR2 FQNNGV. The CDR3 here is CASSEQVKQYFGS.

This clonotype was observed at least ten times. The chain combines TRBV5-1 with TRBJ2-2; D perhaps matches TRBD2 (5 bases). CDR1 SGHRS and CDR2 YFSETQ come from the germline V gene. Trimming removed 0 bases from V and 7 bases from J, with 16 bases in between. The CDR3 length is 16 residues. The CDR3 sequence: CASSLVLVASFGELFF. Written as DNA, the CDR3 is TGCGCCAGCAGCTTGGTACTAGTCGCTTCCTTCGGGGAGCTGTTTTTT.

This clonotype was counted many times. A much larger clone lies one base from this, so it may be a read error. V gene TRBV7-3 combines with J gene TRBJ2-4, with D tentatively TRBD1 or TRBD2 (5 bases each). V was shortened by 4 bases and J by 13 bases, with 17 bases between the two germline ends. CDR3 length equals 13 residues. CDR1 is SGHTA and CDR2 is FQGTGA in the germline V gene. CDR3 nucleotides: TGTGCCAGCAGCTCCGAACCGGGACGAGCGCAGTACTTC. Translating it yields CASSSEPGRAQYF.

This clonotype was seen ten or more times. This chain joins TRBV5-1 and TRBJ2-5, with TRBD1 identical over 7 bases. The DNA end favors TRBJ2-7, so the J call may be wrong. Germline CDR1 reads SGHRS; CDR2 reads YFSETQ. This CDR3 contains 14 residues. CDR3 DNA sequence: TGCGCCAGCAGCTTGGTAGGGGGCACCTACGAGCAGTACTTC. This translates into CASSLVGGTYEQYF.

The sample holds a few counts of this clonotype. Given the absence of the conserved phenylalanine or tryptophan at the CDR3 end, a read error is likely. The DNA is omitted, as the CDR3 cannot be located on it reliably, and the CDR3 follows TCRdb's listing. V gene TRBV7-2 combines with J gene TRBJ2-1; the DNA was not compared with TRBD1, the D call given in the table. Both ends counted, the CDR3 spans 17 residues. Germline CDR1 is SGHTA and CDR2 is FQGNSA. The CDR3 spells CASSLAYRDRDGYTFGS.

V and J are TRBV4-2 and TRBJ2-2; possibly TRBD1 for D (5 bases). Trimming removed 4 bases at V and 1 base at J, with 13 bases between. In germline, CDR1 is LGHNA, CDR2 YNFKEQ. The CDR3 length is 16 residues. The CDR3 nucleotides are TGTGCCAGCAGCCGACAGTTTACCGGGAACACCGGGGAGCTGTTTTTT. Translated: CASSRQFTGNTGELFF.

This clonotype was observed a few times. This sequence joins TRBV7-2 and TRBJ2-1; 7 nucleotides match TRBD1. The closer fit of TRBJ2-5 to the DNA end suggests the J call may be wrong. Germline V gene data show CDR1 as SGHTA and CDR2 as FQGNSA. The CDR3 runs to 16 residues. The CDR3 here is CASSAYRGGWQETQYF. The DNA for the CDR3 is TGTGCCAGCAGCGCGTACAGGGGCGGGTGGCAAGAGACCCAGTACTTC.

In its sample, this clonotype was seen many times. The chain joins TRBV5-6 to TRBJ2-1, with 7 positions matching TRBD2. The V and J ends lost 7 bases and 6 bases, in that order; junction bases with no gene match: 7. CDR1 SGHDT and CDR2 YYEEEE come from the germline V gene. The CDR3 spans 13 residues. The CDR3 coding sequence is TGTGCCAGCGGGGACTACGGTCCCAATGAGCAGTTCTTC. Translating it yields CASGDYGPNEQFF. Full variable domain (remainder filled in from reference TRBV5-6 and TRBJ2-1): DAGVTQSPTHLIKTRGQQVTLRCSPKSGHDTVSWYQQALGQGPQFIFQYYEEEERQRGNFPDRFSGHQFPNYSSELNVNALLLGDSALYLCASGDYGPNEQFFGPGTRLTVL.

The chain carries TRBV27 and TRBJ2-1, with D tentatively TRBD1 (6 bases). Matching the DNA end better, TRBJ2-2 makes the J call doubtful. The CDR3 has 17 residues. The germline gives CDR1 MNHEY, CDR2 SMNVEV (reference sequence). CDR3 protein: CASSLGATGPYTGELFF. In DNA form, the CDR3 reads TGTGCCAGCAGTTTGGGGGCCACCGGGCCCTACACCGGGGAGCTGTTTTTT.

This clonotype was recorded only once. The J gene is TRBJ2-1, the V gene TRBV18; 14 nucleotides agree with TRBD2. This CDR3 comprises 15 residues. With 3 bases clipped from V and 13 bases from J, the junction kept 8 bases outside the gene matches. Per germline, CDR1 KGHSH and CDR2 LQKENI. The DNA for the CDR3 is TGTGCCAGCTCACCCCCGGGACTAGCGGGAGCCTTCCAGTTCTTC. It codes for CASSPPGLAGAFQFF.

This chain connects TRBV9 to TRBJ2-5, with TRBD1 as a possible D gene (6 bases). The CDR3 is 15 residues long. Germline lookup yields CDR1 SGDLS and CDR2 YYNGEE. The V end lost 0 bases, the J end lost 4 bases, and 13 bases lay between the germline ends. The CDR3 loop is CASSVVREGGETQYF. The CDR3 region has the DNA TGTGCCAGCAGCGTAGTTAGGGAAGGGGGAGAGACCCAGTACTTC.

V usage is TRBV6-6 and J usage is TRBJ2-5; 11 bases align to TRBD2. The tail of the sequence fits TRBJ2-4 better, so the J call may be wrong. The CDR3 length is 15 residues. Looked up from germline, CDR1 is MNHNY and CDR2 is SVGAGI (reference sequence). CDR3 loop: CASSPSTSGGNIQYF. As DNA, the CDR3 is TGTGCCAGCAGTCCGAGCACTAGCGGGGGAAACATTCAGTACTTC.